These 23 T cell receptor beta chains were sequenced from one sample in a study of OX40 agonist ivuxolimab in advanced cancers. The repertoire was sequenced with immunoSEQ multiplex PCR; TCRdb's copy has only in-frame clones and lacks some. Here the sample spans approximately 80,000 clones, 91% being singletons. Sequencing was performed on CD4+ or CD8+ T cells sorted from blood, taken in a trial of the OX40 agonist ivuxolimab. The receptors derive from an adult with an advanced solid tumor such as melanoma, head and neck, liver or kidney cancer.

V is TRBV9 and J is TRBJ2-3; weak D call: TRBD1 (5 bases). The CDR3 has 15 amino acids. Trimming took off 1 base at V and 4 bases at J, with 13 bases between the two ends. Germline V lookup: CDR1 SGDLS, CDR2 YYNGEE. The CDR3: CASSVQGFFADTQYF. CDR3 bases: TGTGCCAGCAGCGTACAGGGCTTTTTCGCAGATACGCAGTATTTT.

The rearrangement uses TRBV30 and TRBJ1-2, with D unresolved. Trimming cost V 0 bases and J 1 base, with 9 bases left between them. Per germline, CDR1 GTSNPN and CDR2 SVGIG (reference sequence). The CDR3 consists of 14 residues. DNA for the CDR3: TGTGCCTGGAGTGTAGGCAGACATAACTATGGCTACACCTTC. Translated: CAWSVGRHNYGYTF.

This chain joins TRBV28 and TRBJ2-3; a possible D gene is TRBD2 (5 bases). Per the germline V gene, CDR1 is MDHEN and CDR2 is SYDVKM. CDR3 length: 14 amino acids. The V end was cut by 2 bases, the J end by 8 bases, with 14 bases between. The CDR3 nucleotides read TGTGCCAGCAGTTTACCCCGGCGGGTAGGTACGCAGTATTTT. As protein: CASSLPRRVGTQYF.

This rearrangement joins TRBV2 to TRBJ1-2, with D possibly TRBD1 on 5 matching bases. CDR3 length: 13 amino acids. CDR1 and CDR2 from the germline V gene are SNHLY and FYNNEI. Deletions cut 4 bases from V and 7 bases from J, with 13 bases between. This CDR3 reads CASSGGGAGGYTF. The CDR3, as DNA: TGTGCCAGCAGTGGTGGGGGTGCTGGTGGCTACACCTTC.

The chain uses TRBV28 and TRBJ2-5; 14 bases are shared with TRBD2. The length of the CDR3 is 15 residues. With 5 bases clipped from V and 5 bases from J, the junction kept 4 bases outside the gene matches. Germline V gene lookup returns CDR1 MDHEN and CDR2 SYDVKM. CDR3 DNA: TGTGCCAGCAGTCCGGGACTAGCGGGAGTGGAGACCCAGTACTTC. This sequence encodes CASSPGLAGVETQYF.

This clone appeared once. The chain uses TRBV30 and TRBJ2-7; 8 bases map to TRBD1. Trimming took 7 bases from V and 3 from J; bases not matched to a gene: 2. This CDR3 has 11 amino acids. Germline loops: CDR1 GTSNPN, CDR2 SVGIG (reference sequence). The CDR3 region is CALTGDYEQYF. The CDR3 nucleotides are TGTGCCTTGACAGGGGACTACGAGCAGTACTTC.

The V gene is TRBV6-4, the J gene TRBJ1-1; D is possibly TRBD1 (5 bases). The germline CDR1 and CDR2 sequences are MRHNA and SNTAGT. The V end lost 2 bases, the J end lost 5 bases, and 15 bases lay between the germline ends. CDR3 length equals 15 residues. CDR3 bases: TGTGCCAGCAGTGACCACTACGGGGGTAGGACTGAAGCTTTCTTT. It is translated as CASSDHYGGRTEAFF.

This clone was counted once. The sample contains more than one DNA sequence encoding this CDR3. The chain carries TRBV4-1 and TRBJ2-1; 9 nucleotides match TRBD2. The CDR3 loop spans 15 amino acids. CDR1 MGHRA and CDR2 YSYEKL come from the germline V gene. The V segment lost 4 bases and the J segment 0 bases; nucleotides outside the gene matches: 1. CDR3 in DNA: TGCGCCAGCAGCCGTAGCGGGAGCTCCTACAATGAGCAGTTCTTC. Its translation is CASSRSGSSYNEQFF.

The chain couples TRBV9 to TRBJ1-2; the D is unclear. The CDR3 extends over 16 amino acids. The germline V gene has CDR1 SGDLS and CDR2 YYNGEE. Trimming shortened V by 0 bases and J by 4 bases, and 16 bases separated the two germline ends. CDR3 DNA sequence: TGTGCCAGCAGCGTAGTCCCTGACAACCTGGGCTATGGCTACACCTTC. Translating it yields CASSVVPDNLGYGYTF. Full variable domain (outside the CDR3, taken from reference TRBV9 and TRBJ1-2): DSGVTQTPKHLITATGQRVTLRCSPRSGDLSVYWYQQSLDQGLQFLIQYYNGEERAKGNILERFSAQQFPDLHSELNLSSLELGDSALYFCASSVVPDNLGYGYTFGSGTRLTVV.

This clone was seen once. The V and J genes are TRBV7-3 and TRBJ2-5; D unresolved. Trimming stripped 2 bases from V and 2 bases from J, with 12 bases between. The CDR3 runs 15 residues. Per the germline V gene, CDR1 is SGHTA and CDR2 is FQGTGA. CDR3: CASSLDGRSQETQYF. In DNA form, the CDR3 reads TGTGCCAGCAGCTTAGACGGACGTTCGCAAGAGACCCAGTACTTC.

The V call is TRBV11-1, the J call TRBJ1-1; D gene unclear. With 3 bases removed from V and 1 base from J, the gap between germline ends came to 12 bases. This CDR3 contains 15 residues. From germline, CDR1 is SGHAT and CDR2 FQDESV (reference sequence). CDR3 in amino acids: CASSFVPKPNTEAFF. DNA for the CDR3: TGTGCCAGCAGCTTTGTCCCCAAGCCGAACACTGAAGCTTTCTTT.

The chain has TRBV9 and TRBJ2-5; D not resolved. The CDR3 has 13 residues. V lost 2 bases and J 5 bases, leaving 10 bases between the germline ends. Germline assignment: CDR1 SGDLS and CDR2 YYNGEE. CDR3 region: CASSVSGMETQYF. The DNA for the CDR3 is TGTGCCAGCAGCGTTTCTGGAATGGAGACCCAGTACTTC.

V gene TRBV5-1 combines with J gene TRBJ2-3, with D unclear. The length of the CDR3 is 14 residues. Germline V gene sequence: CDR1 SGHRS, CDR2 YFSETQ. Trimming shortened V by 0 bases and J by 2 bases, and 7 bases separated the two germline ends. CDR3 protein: CASSLDGVTDTQYF. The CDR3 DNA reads TGCGCCAGCAGCTTGGATGGGGTCACAGATACGCAGTATTTT. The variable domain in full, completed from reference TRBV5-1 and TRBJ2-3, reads KAGVTQTPRYLIKTRGQQVTLSCSPISGHRSVSWYQQTPGQGLQFLFEYFSETQRNKGNFPGRFSGRQFSNSRSEMNVSTLELGDSALYLCASSLDGVTDTQYFGPGTRLTVL.

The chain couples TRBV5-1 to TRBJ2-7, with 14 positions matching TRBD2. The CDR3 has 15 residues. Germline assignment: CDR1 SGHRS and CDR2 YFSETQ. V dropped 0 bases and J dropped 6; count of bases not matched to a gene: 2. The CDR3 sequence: CASSLGTSGRPEQYF. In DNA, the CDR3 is TGCGCCAGCAGCTTGGGGACTAGCGGGAGGCCCGAGCAGTACTTC.

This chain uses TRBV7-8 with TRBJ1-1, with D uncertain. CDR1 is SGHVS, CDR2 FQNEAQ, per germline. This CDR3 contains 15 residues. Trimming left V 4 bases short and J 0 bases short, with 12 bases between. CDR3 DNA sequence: TGTGCCAGCAGCTCATTCAACAGTCTGAACACTGAAGCTTTCTTT. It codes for CASSSFNSLNTEAFF. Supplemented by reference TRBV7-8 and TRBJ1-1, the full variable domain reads GAGVSQSPRYKVAKRGQDVALRCDPISGHVSLFWYQQALGQGPEFLTYFQNEAQLDKSGLPSDRFFAERPEGSVSTLKIQRTQQEDSAVYLCASSSFNSLNTEAFFGQGTRLTVV.

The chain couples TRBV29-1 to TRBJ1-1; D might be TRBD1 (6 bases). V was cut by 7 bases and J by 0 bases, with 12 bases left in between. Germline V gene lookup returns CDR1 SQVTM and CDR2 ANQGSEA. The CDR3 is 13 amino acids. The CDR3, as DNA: TGCAGCGCTCGGGGGGGCATGAACACTGAAGCTTTCTTT. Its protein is CSARGGMNTEAFF.

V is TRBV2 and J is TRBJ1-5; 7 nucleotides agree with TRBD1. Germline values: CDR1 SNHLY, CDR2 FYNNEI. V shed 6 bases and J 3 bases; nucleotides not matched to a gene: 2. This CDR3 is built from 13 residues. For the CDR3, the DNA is TGTGCCAGCAGGACAGGGTCCAATCAGCCCCAGCATTTT. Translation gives CASRTGSNQPQHF.

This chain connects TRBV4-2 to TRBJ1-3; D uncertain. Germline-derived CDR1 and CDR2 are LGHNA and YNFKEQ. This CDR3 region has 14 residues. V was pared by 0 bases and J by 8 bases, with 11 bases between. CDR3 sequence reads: CASSQDLRGDTIYF. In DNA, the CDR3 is TGTGCCAGCAGCCAAGATCTGCGGGGAGACACCATATATTTT.

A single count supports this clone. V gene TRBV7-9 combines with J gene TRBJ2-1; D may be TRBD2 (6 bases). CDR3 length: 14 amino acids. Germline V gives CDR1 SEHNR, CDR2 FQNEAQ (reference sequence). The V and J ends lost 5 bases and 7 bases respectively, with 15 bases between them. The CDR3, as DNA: TGTGCCAGCAGCGCCGGGACTCCTAATAATGAGCAGTTCTTC. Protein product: CASSAGTPNNEQFF.

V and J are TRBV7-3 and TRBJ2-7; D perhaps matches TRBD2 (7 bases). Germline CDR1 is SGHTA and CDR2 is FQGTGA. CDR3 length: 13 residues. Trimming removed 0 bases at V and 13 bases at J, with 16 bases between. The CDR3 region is CASSLTGGGPFYF. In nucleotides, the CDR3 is TGTGCCAGCAGCTTAACAGGGGGAGGGCCTTTTTACTTC. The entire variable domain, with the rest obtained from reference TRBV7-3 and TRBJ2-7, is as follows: GAGVSQTPSNKVTEKGKYVELRCDPISGHTALYWYRQSLGQGPEFLIYFQGTGAADDSGLPNDRFFAVRPEGSVSTLKIQRTERGDSAVYLCASSLTGGGPFYFGPGTRLTVT.

CDR3 sequence: CASSLLTSGSQDTQYF. The CDR3 coding sequence is TGTGCCAGCAGCTTATTGACCAGCGGGAGCCAGGATACGCAGTATTTT. The chain is built from TRBV7-6 and TRBJ2-3, with 8 bases fitting TRBD2. V dropped 2 bases and J dropped 6; count of bases not matched to a gene: 10. CDR1 is SGHVS, CDR2 FNYEAQ, per germline. The CDR3 loop spans 16 amino acids.

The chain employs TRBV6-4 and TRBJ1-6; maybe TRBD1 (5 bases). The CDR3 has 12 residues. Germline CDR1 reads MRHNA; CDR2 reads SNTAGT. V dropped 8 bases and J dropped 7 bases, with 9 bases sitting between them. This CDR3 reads CASGDGNSPLHF. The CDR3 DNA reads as TGTGCCAGCGGGGACGGGAATTCACCCCTCCACTTT.

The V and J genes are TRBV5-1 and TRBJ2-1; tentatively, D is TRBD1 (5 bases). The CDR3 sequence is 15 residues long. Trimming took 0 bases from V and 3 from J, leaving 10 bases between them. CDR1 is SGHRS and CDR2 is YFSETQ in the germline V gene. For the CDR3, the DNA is TGCGCCAGCAGCTTGGAGCCCAGGGACTACAATGAGCAGTTCTTC. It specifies CASSLEPRDYNEQFF.